This paragraph reports one TCR beta chain. Its specificity is not known. The germline gives CDR1 MGHRA, CDR2 YSYEKL. The CDR3 covers 17 residues. V shed 0 bases and J shed 1 base, with 15 bases lying between them. An assay was performed, and its level was deep. In the sorted-subset replicate PCRs, approximately 200 ng DNA, roughly 29,000 T cell genomes, was used. Libraries were prepared by immunoSEQ multiplex PCR; TCRdb keeps only in-frame clonotypes and omits some of them. The data contain about 2.1 million clones, around 93% of them singletons. Cells designated naive CD8 were CD45RO-negative and were positively selected for CCR7, with terminally differentiated effector memory CD45RA+ cells excluded. The source of the sample is a study of shared clonotypes between healthy human individuals. General study findings and limits: Sequencing depth was predicted to influence how clonotypes are shared among donors. The represented genetic and exposure-history diversity was limited by the small number of donors.

This sequence was found in a young man in good health. Some clones in this sample may be carry-over from other donors' samples. Sample: naive CD8+ T cells from PBMCs. V and J are TRBV4-1 and TRBJ1-1, with D unclear. Here the CDR3 reads CASSQDMFRPGNTEAFF. The CDR3 nucleotides are TGCGCCAGCAGCCAAGATATGTTCAGGCCGGGGAACACTGAAGCTTTCTTT.